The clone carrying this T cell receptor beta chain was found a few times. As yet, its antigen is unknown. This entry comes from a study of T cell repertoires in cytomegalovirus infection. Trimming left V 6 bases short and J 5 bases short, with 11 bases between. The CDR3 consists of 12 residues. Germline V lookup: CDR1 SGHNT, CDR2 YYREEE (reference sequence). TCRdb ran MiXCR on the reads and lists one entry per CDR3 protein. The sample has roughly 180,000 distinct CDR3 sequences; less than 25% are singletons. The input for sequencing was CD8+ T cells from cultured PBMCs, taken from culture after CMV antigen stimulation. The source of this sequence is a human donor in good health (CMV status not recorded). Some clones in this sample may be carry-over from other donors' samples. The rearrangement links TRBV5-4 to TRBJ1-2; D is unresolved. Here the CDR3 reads CASTKPQYGYTF. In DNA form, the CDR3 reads TGTGCCAGCACTAAGCCGCAGTATGGCTACACCTTC.